The text below deals with one TCR beta chain. This clone was seen just once. It lacks a known antigen. No clone much larger than this one lies a single base away; base qualities are absent. Libraries came from the immunoSEQ multiplex PCR assay. In its TCRdb copy, this immuneACCESS table keeps in-frame sequences only and misses some clones. Where compared with another copy, unresolved V genes explain less than half of these, and the others have no known cause. Here the sample has about 160,000 clones; 70% to 90% occur a single time. Jointly, the top ten make up more than 10% of the sample. The junction shows trimming of 7 bases on V and 3 bases on J, and the gene matches do not reach 8 bases of it. Looking up the germline V gene yields CDR1 MDHEN and CDR2 SYDVKM. The CDR3 contains 14 residues, cysteine and phenylalanine counted. Kept here is only the CDR3 DNA, which spans 42 bases and is read in frame from base 1.

This entry comes from a study of control samples from healthy donors and cancer patients (TCRdb year 2020). Sequenced: blood. The source of this sequence is a man aged 25-40 years in good health. The sequence is built from TRBV28 and TRBJ2-5; 7 bases in the middle match TRBD1. The bases are TGTGCCAGCACCATAGTCGACAGGGAAGAGACCCAGTACTTC. This gives the protein CASTIVDREETQYF.